This T cell receptor (beta chain) was found in a study of neurological immune-mediated disorders. Findings and limits, study-wide: HTLV-1-associated myelopathy showed the most TCR clonal expansion; multiple sclerosis the least, below healthy controls. Phylogenetic grouping assigned the repertoires of 18 of 34 multiple sclerosis patients to a single related-CDR3 cluster, which may represent a signature. Expanded clones shared no CDR3 amino acid sequences across subjects, suggesting private repertoires in all groups.

5'RACE with 10-nucleotide random UMIs produced the cDNA. TCRdb re-analysed the 5' RACE reads in MiXCR, keeping a single row per CDR3 protein. The sample records about 95,000 distinct CDR3 sequences, around 3.4% being singletons. This clonotype was seen many times. The antigen is unknown. The TCR originated in a woman younger than 30 with multiple sclerosis. Sequencing used PBMCs.

The DNA of the CDR3 is TGTGCCAGCAGCACTCCCGGGAGGAGGGGAGATCAGCCCCAGCATTTT. Its translation is CASSTPGRRGDQPQHF. V gene TRBV7-2 combines with J gene TRBJ1-5, with D possibly being TRBD1 (5 bases). The V end lost 5 bases, the J end lost 5 bases, and 19 bases lay between the germline ends. This CDR3 contains 16 residues. Per the germline V gene, CDR1 is SGHTA and CDR2 is FQGNSA.